The clone carrying this T cell receptor beta chain occurred many times. Antigen: not known. The CDR3 length is 14 residues. V was clipped by 5 bases and J by 2 bases, with 10 bases between them. The germline CDR1 and CDR2 sequences are SGHTA and FQGNSA. Each replicate PCR on the sorted subsets used 200 to 250 ng DNA (around 30,000 T cell genomes). Some clones are missing from TCRdb's copy, which holds only in-frame ones; the method was immunoSEQ multiplex PCR. The sample carries about 100,000 clones, 67% recorded once. The record originates from a study of shared clonotypes between healthy human individuals. Study-level information: Each donor contributed plates that comprised three CD4 naive, three CD4 memory, two CD8 naive and one CD8 memory. The study, taken as a whole, reports: Among non-shared clonotypes, generation probabilities were lower than among those shared by all four donors.

V gene TRBV7-2 combines with J gene TRBJ2-1; TRBD2 might be the D (6 bases). Sequencing used memory CD8+ T cells sorted from blood. Subset specified: CD45RO+ cells pooled with CCR7-negative TemRA cells. The receptor was isolated from a woman aged 25 to 45 in good health. The CDR3: CASSQGGPYNEQFF. The CDR3 bases are TGTGCCAGCAGCCAAGGAGGGCCCTACAATGAGCAGTTCTTC. Filled out from reference TRBV7-2 and TRBJ2-1, the complete variable domain reads GAGVSQSPSNKVTEKGKDVELRCDPISGHTALYWYRQSLGQGLEFLIYFQGNSAPDKSGLPSDRFSAERTGGSVSTLTIQRTQQEDSAVYLCASSQGGPYNEQFFGPGTRLTVL.